The present entry profiles one T cell receptor (beta chain) with its context. This clone's antigen is unknown. No much larger clonotype is one base removed from it; base qualities were not supplied. This sample was taken from a study of cytotoxic CD8 clonotypes in ibrutinib-treated CLL (dated by TCRdb to the early 2020s). Regarding the complete study: The cohort included some 14 treatment-naive and around 10 relapsed/refractory patients; about 17 were IGHV unmutated. Partial responses were observed in 24 patients and complete responses in 2; after a median follow-up of around 68 months, remission was maintained in approximately 14 patients and progression was observed in approximately 12. Response samples were obtained after a median of 12 months of treatment, with a range of about 6 to 36 months. On average, each sample yielded 255,043 productive templates and about 100,000 productive rearrangements. Of the roughly 86 people in the trial, approximately 26 had longitudinal samples available. Cryopreserved peripheral blood mononuclear cells were collected at three points: before therapy, at response, and at either sustained remission or disease progression. All remission and progressive disease samples were collected while patients were still receiving ibrutinib.

Summary of the overall study and its limitations: An increase in clonality was observed at ibrutinib response, with clonality remaining stable during sustained remission and falling back toward baseline at progression. Public clonotypes were found to be uncommon and were observed to contract or remain stable during treatment; the increase in clonality was shown to reflect expansion of private clonotypes at ibrutinib response. Lymph node repertoires were not examined, and the timing of sampling was not matched between patients in sustained remission and those whose disease progressed. Baseline clonality exceeded that of age-matched healthy donors and correlated strongly with circulating CD8+ T-cell counts.

The goal of deep resolution MiSeq sequencing was a depth between 1 in 1 million and 1 in 200,000 T cells, and coverage averaged 10x per clonotype. The immunoSEQ hsTCRB Kit was used to generate the TCR beta libraries. The study's own analysis went as follows. Data were analyzed with ImmunoSEQ Data Assistant and ImmunoSEQ Analyzer, with V, D and J genes assigned per IMGT definitions. Clonality, with values ranging from 0 to 1, was calculated as one minus the normalized Shannon entropy of productive rearrangement frequencies. Only overrepresented clonotypes making up at least 0.05% of each patient's repertoire were included in the public clonotype analysis. About a dozen age-matched healthy donor repertoires from immuneACCESS were used as controls for clonality. The table comes from immuneACCESS by way of TCRdb, which keeps in-frame sequences with V and J called. Part of the clones is missing from these tables; in studies checked, under half for an unresolved V gene and the rest for unknown reasons. The D gene and trimming were derived from the DNA, and the V and J assignments and clone size from that table. The sample includes 12,000 to 15,000 clones, with more than 45% observed a single time. The ten largest clones take up 30% to 35% of the sample.

For TCR beta library preparation, about 2.1 micrograms of genomic DNA were extracted from the cryopreserved PBMCs. High-throughput TCR beta sequencing was performed on longitudinal blood samples from CLL patients receiving ibrutinib monotherapy. The patients were enrolled in a single-center, open-label phase 2 trial of ibrutinib monotherapy. The germline V and J ends show losses of 6 bases and 4 bases respectively, and no gene match explains 16 bases of the junction. CDR1 and CDR2, looked up from the germline V gene, are ENHRY and SYGVKD. Counted from cysteine to phenylalanine, this CDR3 has 18 amino acids. Left in the record is the CDR3 DNA by itself, 54 bases read in frame from the first base.

This receptor chain uses TRBV10-3 and TRBJ2-3, and 10 junctional nucleotides match TRBD2. The sequence was collected from a human donor with chronic lymphocytic leukemia. Sequences were derived from PBMCs, sampled at an approximately 25-month disease-progression time point, from a patient treated with ibrutinib. The DNA sequence is TGTGCCATCAGGATACGAGCGGGGGGGCCAGGTTTACCAGATACGCAGTATTTT. Its translation reads: CAIRIRAGGPGLPDTQYF.